The TCR beta chain described here comes from a study of T cells and Merkel cell carcinoma outcomes. The repertoire was sequenced with immunoSEQ multiplex PCR; TCRdb's copy has only in-frame clones and lacks some. The data hold several thousand clones, with about 90% observed a single time. V lost 0 bases and J lost 2; bases outside the gene matches: 9. CDR1 and CDR2 (germline): SGHNT, YENEEA. CDR3 length equals 17 residues. The sequence came from a human donor with Merkel cell carcinoma. The sample consisted of tumor tissue from Merkel cell carcinoma. The J gene is TRBJ2-7, the V gene TRBV11-3; TRBD2 agrees at 8 bases. The CDR3 region is CASSLDLSGGVTYEQYV. CDR3 coding DNA: TGTGCCAGCAGCTTAGATTTAAGCGGGGGCGTTACCTACGAGCAGTACGTC.